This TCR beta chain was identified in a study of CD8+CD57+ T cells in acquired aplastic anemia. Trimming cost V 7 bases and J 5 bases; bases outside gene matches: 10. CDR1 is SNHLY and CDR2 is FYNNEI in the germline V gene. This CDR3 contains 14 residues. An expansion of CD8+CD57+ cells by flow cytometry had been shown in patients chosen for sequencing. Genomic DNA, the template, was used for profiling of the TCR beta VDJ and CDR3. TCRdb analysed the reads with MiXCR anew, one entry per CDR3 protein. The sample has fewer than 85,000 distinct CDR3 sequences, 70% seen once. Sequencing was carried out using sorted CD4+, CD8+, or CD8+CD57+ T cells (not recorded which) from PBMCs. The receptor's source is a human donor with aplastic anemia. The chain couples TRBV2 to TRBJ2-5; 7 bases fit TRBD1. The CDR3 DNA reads TGTGCCAGCAAAACTTACAGGGGCGGGGAGACCCAGTACTTC. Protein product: CASKTYRGGETQYF.